The source of this TCR beta chain is a study of CD8+ T cells in alopecia areata. In germline, CDR1 is KGHSH, CDR2 LQKENI. V was cut by 3 bases and J by 0 bases, with 6 bases left in between. The CDR3 loop spans 14 amino acids. Treatment: oral pan-JAK inhibitor, 5-10 mg twice daily. As part of sample collection, lesional scalp punch biopsies and peripheral blood were taken from alopecia areata patients. General study findings and limits: Scalp clonality dropped significantly under tofacitinib, as did expanded CD8+ top-100 clones. Greater clonality was observed in lesional scalp samples, especially alopecia totalis/universalis, versus normal scalp. It was observed that many expanded lesional clones persisted in scalp and blood during tofacitinib.

Comment on this clone: No antigen is known for it.

Following RNA extraction, reverse transcription yielded cDNA that acted as the sequencing template. The table came from immunoSEQ multiplex PCR; TCRdb's copy has only in-frame clones and leaves some out. The table shows some 210,000 clones, with approximately 72% occurring only once. Source: CD4+ T cells sorted from blood, taken between weeks 43 and 45, from a patient treated with tofacitinib. The clonotype comes from a human donor with alopecia areata. J is TRBJ1-5 and V is TRBV18; D gene uncertain. CDR3 DNA sequence: TGTGCCAGCTCACCGGGATATAGCAATCAGCCCCAGCATTTT. Its translation: CASSPGYSNQPQHF.